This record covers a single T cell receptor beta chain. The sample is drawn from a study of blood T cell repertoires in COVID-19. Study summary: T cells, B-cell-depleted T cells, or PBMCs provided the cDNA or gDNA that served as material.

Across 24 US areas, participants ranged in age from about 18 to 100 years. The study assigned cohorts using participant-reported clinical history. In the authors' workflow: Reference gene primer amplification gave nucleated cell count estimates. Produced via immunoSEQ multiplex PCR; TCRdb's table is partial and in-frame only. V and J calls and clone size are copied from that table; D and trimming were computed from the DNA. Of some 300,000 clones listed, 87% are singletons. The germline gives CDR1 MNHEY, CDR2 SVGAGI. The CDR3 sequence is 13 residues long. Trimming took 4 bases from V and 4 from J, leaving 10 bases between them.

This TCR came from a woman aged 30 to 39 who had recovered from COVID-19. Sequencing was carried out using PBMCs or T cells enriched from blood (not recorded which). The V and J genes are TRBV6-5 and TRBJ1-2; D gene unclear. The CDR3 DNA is TGTGCCAGCAGTTTAAGCGGATTCTATGGCTACACCTTC. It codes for CASSLSGFYGYTF.